This entry lists 14 T cell receptor beta chains sequenced from one sample in a study of chemoradiotherapy in HPV16-positive cancers. Sequencing was performed with immunoSEQ multiplex PCR; in TCRdb, only in-frame clones are kept and a portion is missing. The sample consists of 1,500 to 2,000 clones, about nine tenths of them appearing once. The sample consisted of tumor tissue, taken from a patient who underwent chemoradiotherapy. These receptors all come from a human donor with HPV-associated anogenital cancer.

This clone appeared a single time. The chain carries TRBV30 and TRBJ1-6; D unclear. Trimming shortened V by 7 bases and J by 9 bases, and 16 bases separated the two germline ends. Germline V gene sequence: CDR1 GTSNPN, CDR2 SVGIG (reference sequence). This CDR3 is built from 13 residues. Written as DNA, the CDR3 is TGTGCCTTCCAGAGCGAGTCGGTTTCACCCCTCCACTTT. Protein sequence: CAFQSESVSPLHF.

The CDR3 region is CASSTARQGAETQYF. DNA of the CDR3: TGTGCCAGCAGCACAGCCCGACAGGGGGCAGAGACCCAGTACTTC. V is TRBV28 and J is TRBJ2-5; TRBD1 matches 10 bases. Losses at the gene ends were 6 bases for V and 4 bases for J; bases not matched to a gene: 8. The CDR3 consists of 15 residues. The germline gives CDR1 MDHEN, CDR2 SYDVKM.

V usage is TRBV5-1 and J usage is TRBJ2-5; no reliable D call. V was cut by 3 bases and J by 1 base, with 10 bases left in between. The germline V gene has CDR1 SGHRS and CDR2 YFSETQ. The CDR3 covers 14 residues. For the CDR3, the DNA is TGCGCCAGCAGCTCGGATCTGGGCCAAGAGACCCAGTACTTC. This codes for CASSSDLGQETQYF.

The genes are TRBV14 and TRBJ1-1; D is perhaps TRBD1 (6 bases). Looked up from germline, CDR1 is SGHDN and CDR2 is FVKESK. The germline V and J ends were trimmed by 3 bases and 0 bases, with 14 bases remaining between them. The CDR3 is 16 amino acids. The CDR3 sequence: CASSHLRDTMNTEAFF. For the CDR3, the DNA is TGTGCCAGCAGCCATCTCCGGGACACCATGAACACTGAAGCTTTCTTT.

The rearrangement uses TRBV18 and TRBJ2-5, with TRBD2 matching over 16 bases. Germline loops: CDR1 KGHSH, CDR2 LQKENI. There are 18 residues in the CDR3. V shed 2 bases, J shed 3 bases, and the junction held 6 bases outside the gene matches. This chain's CDR3 is CASSPRSGTSGGEETQYF. CDR3 nucleotide sequence: TGTGCCAGCTCACCAAGATCCGGGACTAGCGGGGGGGAAGAGACCCAGTACTTC.

A single count supports this clone. The J gene is TRBJ1-5, the V gene TRBV6-6; D gene uncertain. Trimming cost V 7 bases and J 4 bases, with 8 bases left between them. This CDR3 has 12 amino acids. Germline values: CDR1 MNHNY, CDR2 SVGAGI (reference sequence). The CDR3 spells CASNTGNQPQHF. The CDR3 coding sequence is TGTGCCAGCAATACCGGTAATCAGCCCCAGCATTTT.

The chain employs TRBV28 and TRBJ1-4; D remains ambiguous. This CDR3 spans 14 amino acids. Germline lookup yields CDR1 MDHEN and CDR2 SYDVKM. The V end lost 7 bases, the J end lost 0 bases, and 9 bases lay between the germline ends. In DNA, the CDR3 is TGTGCCAGCATTTACCCCCCAACTAATGAAAAACTGTTTTTT. Its protein product is CASIYPPTNEKLFF.

This chain links TRBV6-1 with TRBJ1-6; the match to TRBD1 covers 7 bases. The CDR3 is made up of 14 amino acids. The germline V gene has CDR1 MNHNS and CDR2 SASEGT. With 6 bases clipped from V and 7 bases from J, the junction kept 6 bases outside the gene matches. The CDR3 protein is CASSFTGENSPLHF. CDR3 DNA: TGTGCCAGCAGCTTTACAGGGGAAAATTCACCCCTCCACTTT.

This clone was recorded once. CDR3 nucleotides: TGTGCCAGCAGCTTGGTTAGGGAAGATGGCTACACCTTC. It codes for CASSLVREDGYTF. The chain uses TRBV5-6 and TRBJ1-2, with D hard to call. Trimming pared 0 bases from V and 6 bases from J, leaving 9 bases between. Germline CDR1 SGHDT, CDR2 YYEEEE. This CDR3 region has 13 residues.

The chain carries TRBV19 and TRBJ1-5, with TRBD1 identical over 11 bases. This CDR3 comprises 19 residues. V was pared by 5 bases and J by 6 bases, with 18 bases of the junction left unmatched. CDR1 is LNHDA, CDR2 SQIVND, per germline (reference sequence). The CDR3 region is CASSPGTGGIPQGVQPQHF. The CDR3 region has the DNA TGTGCCAGTAGTCCCGGGACAGGGGGAATCCCCCAAGGGGTTCAGCCCCAGCATTTT.

V and J are TRBV28 and TRBJ1-2; 10 bases agree with TRBD1. The CDR3 runs 14 residues. V lost 3 bases, J lost 8 bases, and 6 bases stayed unmatched. CDR1 is MDHEN and CDR2 is SYDVKM in the germline V gene. CDR3 DNA sequence: TGTGCCAGCAGTTTGGGGACAGGGGTCTCCGGCTACACCTTC. It encodes CASSLGTGVSGYTF.

This chain uses TRBV11-2 with TRBJ1-1; possible D gene TRBD1, 6 bases. Germline V gene sequence: CDR1 SGHAT, CDR2 FQNNGV. The CDR3 is 13 amino acids. V lost 1 base and J 10 bases, leaving 13 bases between the germline ends. The CDR3 sequence is CASSLVSWGAAFF. In DNA form, the CDR3 reads TGTGCCAGCAGCTTAGTCTCCTGGGGGGCAGCTTTCTTT.

The chain has TRBV13 and TRBJ1-2; maybe TRBD1 (6 bases). V gave up 0 bases and J gave up 6 bases, with 11 bases separating them. The CDR3 is made up of 14 amino acids. Germline loops: CDR1 PRHDT, CDR2 FYEKMQ (reference sequence). The CDR3 sequence is CASSLGTGSHGYTF. In DNA form, the CDR3 reads TGTGCCAGCAGCTTAGGGACAGGCTCCCATGGCTACACCTTC.

The chain carries TRBV30 and TRBJ1-2; D gene uncertain. The ends were cut back, 3 bases at V and 4 bases at J, with 9 bases in the middle. This CDR3 region has 12 residues. Germline V gives CDR1 GTSNPN, CDR2 SVGIG (reference sequence). CDR3 sequence (DNA): TGTGCCTGGAGAAATCCCCGCTATGGCTACACCTTC. Its translation is CAWRNPRYGYTF.